Listed here are 27 T cell receptor beta chains from one sample, sequenced in a study of blood T cell repertoires in COVID-19. Generated by immunoSEQ multiplex PCR, the TCRdb table keeps only in-frame clones and is missing some. The data hold around 130,000 clones, with about 90% observed a single time. The sample consisted of peripheral blood. Receptors were obtained from a woman aged 55-70 years with acute or convalescent COVID-19.

This chain uses TRBV7-2 with TRBJ2-7, with D possibly matching TRBD1 (6 bases). This CDR3 is built from 12 residues. V was pared by 5 bases and J by 6 bases, with 11 bases between. Germline V gene sequence: CDR1 SGHTA, CDR2 FQGNSA. The CDR3 coding sequence is TGTGCCAGCAGCGGAAAAGGGGGCGAGCAGTACTTC. Translation gives CASSGKGGEQYF.

The V gene is TRBV5-1, the J gene TRBJ1-1; 12 bases align to TRBD1. Germline V lookup: CDR1 SGHRS, CDR2 YFSETQ. With 4 bases clipped from V and 5 bases from J, the junction kept 9 bases outside the gene matches. This CDR3 has 16 amino acids. As DNA, the CDR3 is TGCGCCAGCAGCCTCGGGACAGGGGGCGCGGGGACTGAAGCTTTCTTT. Translated: CASSLGTGGAGTEAFF.

V usage is TRBV6-6 and J usage is TRBJ2-5, with D maybe TRBD2 (6 bases). The CDR3 spans 15 residues. V gave up 6 bases and J gave up 0 bases, with 14 bases separating them. CDR1 and CDR2 (germline): MNHNY, SVGAGI (reference sequence). CDR3 nucleotide sequence: TGTGCCAGCAGGAAGCCCGGAGGGTACCAAGAGACCCAGTACTTC. Its protein product is CASRKPGGYQETQYF.

The chain uses TRBV10-3 and TRBJ2-5; a possible D gene is TRBD2 (6 bases). Germline V gene lookup returns CDR1 ENHRY and CDR2 SYGVKD. Trimming took 6 bases from V and 2 from J, leaving 7 bases between them. There are 12 residues in the CDR3. CDR3 nucleotides: TGTGCCATCAGGGGGACTCAAGAGACCCAGTACTTC. It translates to CAIRGTQETQYF.

The V call is TRBV2, the J call TRBJ1-4; D uncertain. V gave up 10 bases and J gave up 1 base, with 10 bases separating them. The length of the CDR3 is 13 residues. Germline V lookup: CDR1 SNHLY, CDR2 FYNNEI. The CDR3 DNA reads as TGTGCCACCATCGAGTTAACTAATGAAAAACTGTTTTTT. Translating gives CATIELTNEKLFF.

This clone is a singleton in its sample. The CDR3 sequence: CASSLMIQEGSNQPQHF. In nucleotides, the CDR3 is TGTGCCAGCAGCTTAATGATCCAGGAGGGAAGCAATCAGCCCCAGCATTTT. The rearrangement joins TRBV7-6 to TRBJ1-5; D gene ambiguous. The CDR3 length is 17 residues. CDR1 and CDR2 from the germline V gene are SGHVS and FNYEAQ. With 2 bases removed from V and 1 base from J, the gap between germline ends came to 15 bases.

The chain joins TRBV2 to TRBJ1-5; D not resolved. Germline V lookup: CDR1 SNHLY, CDR2 FYNNEI. The CDR3 runs 16 residues. The V end lost 0 bases, the J end lost 4 bases, and 13 bases lay between the germline ends. The CDR3 bases are TGTGCCAGCAGTGAAGCGCTTCGGCAGAGGAATCAGCCCCAGCATTTT. Translated: CASSEALRQRNQPQHF.

This clone was seen just once. The gene calls are TRBV3-1 (or the pseudogene TRBV3-2) and TRBJ1-1, with D possibly matching TRBD1 (5 bases). This CDR3 comprises 13 residues. V was pared by 5 bases and J by 0 bases, with 7 bases between. Germline lookup yields CDR1 LGHDT and CDR2 YNNKEL (reference sequence). The CDR3 here is CASSGGVNTEAFF. The CDR3 region has the DNA TGTGCCAGCAGCGGAGGGGTGAACACTGAAGCTTTCTTT.

This clone appeared once. J is TRBJ2-2 and V is TRBV9, with a tentative D call TRBD1 (5 bases). Germline CDR1 reads SGDLS; CDR2 reads YYNGEE. V lost 0 bases and J lost 3, with 9 bases in between. This CDR3 has 15 amino acids. The CDR3 DNA is TGTGCCAGCAGCGTAGCCCAAGGGGACACCGGGGAGCTGTTTTTT. Encoded protein: CASSVAQGDTGELFF.

This sequence joins TRBV5-1 and TRBJ1-4; 7 bases match TRBD1. V dropped 3 bases and J dropped 6; count of bases not matched to a gene: 5. CDR1 and CDR2 from the germline V gene are SGHRS and YFSETQ. The CDR3 is 14 amino acids. CDR3 sequence reads: CASSSKGQDEKLFF. The DNA for the CDR3 is TGCGCCAGCAGCTCAAAAGGACAGGATGAAAAACTGTTTTTT.

The CDR3 spells CAWNRDNQPQHF. The CDR3 coding sequence is TGTGCCTGGAACAGAGATAATCAGCCCCAGCATTTT. The V gene is TRBV30, the J gene TRBJ1-5, with D unresolved. The V end was cut by 4 bases, the J end by 4 bases, with 8 bases between. This CDR3 contains 12 residues. Per germline, CDR1 GTSNPN and CDR2 SVGIG (reference sequence).

Regarding this clone: The junction and the germline gene differ at one end; a read error may be behind it. This chain links TRBV7-7 with TRBJ2-2, with 8 bases matching TRBD1. The germline gives CDR1 SSHAT, CDR2 FNYEAQ (reference sequence). The CDR3 is 16 residues long. CDR3: CASSLDPGTGSGELFF. Written as DNA, the CDR3 is TGTGCTAGCAGCTTAGACCCCGGGACAGGCAGCGGGGAGCTGTTTTTT.

The CDR3: CSVGDWPREQYF. DNA for the CDR3: TGCAGCGTCGGGGACTGGCCGCGGGAGCAGTACTTC. The chain has TRBV29-1 and TRBJ2-7; D might be TRBD2 (6 bases). In germline, CDR1 is SQVTM, CDR2 ANQGSEA. The CDR3 contains 12 residues. Trimming removed 6 bases at V and 7 bases at J, with 16 bases between.

CDR3 protein: CASSLGGSFNQPQHF. The CDR3 nucleotides are TGTGCCAGCAGTTTGGGGGGGTCGTTCAATCAGCCCCAGCATTTT. The rearrangement links TRBV28 to TRBJ1-5; a weak D match, TRBD1 (5 bases). V gave up 3 bases and J gave up 3 bases, with 12 bases separating them. CDR1 and CDR2 from the germline V gene are MDHEN and SYDVKM. The CDR3 runs to 15 residues. The full variable domain, rest sourced from reference TRBV28 and TRBJ1-5, is DVKVTQSSRYLVKRTGEKVFLECVQDMDHENMFWYRQDPGLGLRLIYFSYDVKMKEKGDIPEGYSVSREKKERFSLILESASTNQTSMYLCASSLGGSFNQPQHFGDGTRLSIL.

This sequence joins TRBV7-2 and TRBJ1-3; D possibly corresponds to TRBD1 (5 bases). Germline assignment: CDR1 SGHTA and CDR2 FQGNSA. V lost 5 bases to trimming and J lost 9 bases, with 17 bases between them. There are 14 residues in the CDR3. Here the CDR3 reads CASSTQGMSSTIYF. CDR3 DNA sequence: TGTGCCAGCAGCACCCAGGGAATGTCGAGCACCATATATTTT.

This clone was seen a handful of times. The chain couples TRBV5-1 to TRBJ1-4, with 9 bases fitting TRBD1. Trimming at V came to 4 bases and at J to 0 bases, leaving 1 base not matched to a gene. The CDR3 is made up of 15 amino acids. Germline V gives CDR1 SGHRS, CDR2 YFSETQ. In DNA, the CDR3 is TGCGCCAGCAGCAGACAGGGGGCAACTAATGAAAAACTGTTTTTT. Translation: CASSRQGATNEKLFF.

The V call is TRBV24-1, the J call TRBJ2-6; no definite D call. CDR1 is KGHDR and CDR2 is SFDVKD in the germline V gene. Between the trimmed V and J ends, which lost 3 bases and 2 bases, there was a span of 7 bases. The CDR3 has 15 residues. The CDR3 DNA follows: TGTGCCACCAGTGATGCCAGGCCTGGGGCCAACGTCCTGACTTTC. Its protein product is CATSDARPGANVLTF.

This clone was seen just once. The rearrangement uses TRBV20-1 and TRBJ2-1; no clear D gene. This CDR3 region has 13 residues. Germline values: CDR1 DFQATT, CDR2 SNEGSKA (reference sequence). Trimming left V 3 bases short and J 5 bases short, with 11 bases between. CDR3 sequence reads: CSASKPGDNEQFF. The CDR3 coding sequence is TGCAGTGCTAGTAAGCCTGGAGACAATGAGCAGTTCTTC.

J is TRBJ2-1 and V is TRBV20-1; TRBD2 matches at 15 bases. Germline loops: CDR1 DFQATT, CDR2 SNEGSKA (reference sequence). V gave up 3 bases and J gave up 10 bases; unmatched junction bases: 10. This CDR3 spans 16 amino acids. CDR3 in amino acids: CSASPGLAGGRGEQFF. The CDR3 DNA sequence: TGCAGTGCTAGTCCGGGACTAGCGGGAGGCCGAGGAGAGCAGTTCTTC.

This chain uses TRBV5-6 with TRBJ2-3; maybe TRBD2 (5 bases). From germline, CDR1 is SGHDT and CDR2 YYEEEE. The CDR3 runs 16 residues. The V and J ends lost 0 bases and 3 bases respectively, with 14 bases between them. The CDR3 region is CASSLVPGWGTDTQYF. In DNA form, the CDR3 reads TGTGCCAGCAGCTTGGTGCCGGGATGGGGTACAGATACGCAGTATTTT.

The chain employs TRBV12-3 or TRBV12-4 and TRBJ1-3; D is perhaps TRBD1 (5 bases). Deletions cut 5 bases from V and 6 bases from J, with 11 bases between. This CDR3 region has 13 residues. CDR3 residues: CASSPGLENTIYF. The CDR3 DNA is TGTGCCAGCAGTCCGGGACTTGAAAACACCATATATTTT.

The chain has TRBV28 and TRBJ2-7; TRBD1 matches at 9 bases. Trimming cost V 6 bases and J 9 bases; bases outside gene matches: 15. Germline V gives CDR1 MDHEN, CDR2 SYDVKM. The CDR3 consists of 15 residues. CDR3 coding DNA: TGTGCCAGCAGCTTTACAGGGGGCGAGGGGCGTTGGCAGTACTTC. This gives the protein CASSFTGGEGRWQYF.

The V gene is TRBV5-4, the J gene TRBJ2-5; 10 bases line up with TRBD2. Losses at the gene ends were 4 bases for V and 6 bases for J; bases not matched to a gene: 9. This CDR3 comprises 15 residues. Germline V CDR1 and CDR2: SGHNT, YYREEE (reference sequence). The CDR3 is CASSTHGTSAKTQYF. CDR3 DNA sequence: TGTGCCAGCAGCACCCACGGGACTAGCGCCAAGACCCAGTACTTC.

This clone was seen only once. The V gene is TRBV7-9, the J gene TRBJ2-5; no reliable D call. The V gene lost 5 bases and the J gene lost 2 bases, with 15 bases spanning the gap. CDR3 length equals 15 residues. Germline values: CDR1 SEHNR, CDR2 FQNEAQ (reference sequence). The DNA for the CDR3 is TGTGCCAGCAGCCCTCGTGGAGACTCACAAGAGACCCAGTACTTC. Translating gives CASSPRGDSQETQYF.

CDR3: CASSLASGGGGYTF. CDR3 sequence (DNA): TGTGCCAGCAGCTTGGCCTCAGGGGGCGGTGGCTACACCTTC. The chain carries TRBV5-6 and TRBJ1-2; 8 bases match TRBD1. Per germline, CDR1 SGHDT and CDR2 YYEEEE. The J segment lost 7 bases and the V segment lost 0 bases, leaving 5 bases of the junction unmatched. This CDR3 is built from 14 residues.

The chain is built from TRBV12-3 or TRBV12-4 and TRBJ2-7; 7 bases line up with TRBD2. This CDR3 region has 12 residues. Trimming cost V 4 bases and J 12 bases; bases outside gene matches: 9. Here the CDR3 reads CASSYTSDGPYF. In nucleotides, the CDR3 is TGTGCCAGCAGTTATACTAGCGACGGTCCGTACTTC.

This chain uses TRBV10-1 with TRBJ1-2; TRBD1 matches 9 bases. In germline, CDR1 is WNHNN, CDR2 SYGVQD (reference sequence). The CDR3 is 16 residues long. The junction had 7 bases not matched to a gene; V was cut back by 2 bases and J by 3 bases. The CDR3 nucleotides are TGCGCCAGCAGTGAGAGGGGGGACAGGGATGACTATGGCTACACCTTC. Its protein is CASSERGDRDDYGYTF.